This T cell receptor beta chain was identified in a study of CXCR3-negative and CXCR3-positive naive CD8 T cells (dated by TCRdb to about 2019). Regarding the research as a whole: In total, about 150 million TRB reads were obtained, which works out to roughly 1.5 +/- 0.3 million reads per library. Naive subsets from five or six donors and memory cells from 3 donors were included in the TRBV-TRBJ cluster analysis. Data from under 12 donors, pooled across two independent experiments, went into the diversity and physicochemical repertoire analyses. The paper as a whole reports these results and caveats: TRB CDR3s from CXCR3-positive naive cells showed higher hydrophobicity (lower Kidera factor 4), lower energy, and higher strength and volume indices than CXCR3-negative naive cells. Freshly isolated PBMCs were used for most assays because CXCR3 expression partially decreased after cryopreservation. TRBV-TRBJ usage was similar between naive CXCR3-negative and CXCR3-positive cells from the same donor, while memory cells showed distinct patterns. Both naive subsets had comparably high repertoire diversity, while memory CD8+ T cells had much lower repertoire diversity. Because surface CD5, which is linked to self-reactivity in mice, was comparable between the naive subsets, TCR interaction strength was also inferred from TRB CDR3 physicochemical properties.

About this clonotype itself: Its cognate antigen has yet to be identified.

Each CD8+ T cell subset was flow-sorted in triplicate, and approximately 280,000 cells per subset were placed directly into RLT lysis buffer. To exclude memory contaminants, naive CD8+ T cells were stringently defined as CD45RO-CCR7+CD27+CD95-. Using standard density gradient centrifugation, peripheral blood mononuclear cells were isolated from buffy coats. Naive CXCR3-negative and CXCR3-positive CD8+ T cells were flow-sorted using a FACSAria III. Total RNA was extracted from sorted cells with an RNeasy Mini Kit. CDR1 and CDR2 (DFQATT, SNEGSKA) derive from the germline V gene (reference sequence). The CDR3 runs 12 amino acids, cysteine and phenylalanine included. The coding DNA is unavailable. This sample was sequenced with a NextSeq 550. The Human TCR Profiling Kit (MiLaboratory) was used to prepare UMI-labeled 5' RACE TRB cDNA libraries. The full amount of extracted RNA was used for cDNA synthesis, and the full amount of resulting cDNA was used for PCR amplification. Libraries were prepared in parallel with an identical number of PCR cycles. The source study handled its data this way. About 49,000 +/- 11,000 unique UMI-labeled TRB cDNA molecules per library were extracted with MIGEC and MiXCR, with at least two reads per UMI required. On average, approximately 40,000 +/- 10,000 functional in-frame TRB CDR3 nucleotide clonotypes lacking stop codons were found per library. After downsampling to 5000 UMI-labeled TRB molecules per sample, diversity metrics, including normalized Shannon-Wiener and Chao1, were computed in VDJtools. Clonotype-size-weighted physicochemical properties of the central five CDR3 residues (interaction energy, strength, volume and Kidera factor 4) were computed in VDJtools. Through TCRdb reprocessing, the reads give one entry per CDR3 protein sequence; DNA is omitted. The V and J calls here are based on TCRdb, not the publication. The sample has 20,000 to 30,000 distinct CDR3 sequences on record. Clones ranked in the top ten supply about 2.8% of the sample.

Material: naive CXCR3- CD8+ T cells from blood. Read against the paper, the sample's cell subset or site label means: CD45RO-CCR7+CD27+CD95- naive CD8+ T cells lacking CXCR3 (TNR3-). The chain uses TRBV20-1 and TRBJ1-2. The sequence was collected from a human donor in good health. Some clones in this sample may be carry-over from other donors' samples. CDR3 protein: CSATGEGYGYTF.